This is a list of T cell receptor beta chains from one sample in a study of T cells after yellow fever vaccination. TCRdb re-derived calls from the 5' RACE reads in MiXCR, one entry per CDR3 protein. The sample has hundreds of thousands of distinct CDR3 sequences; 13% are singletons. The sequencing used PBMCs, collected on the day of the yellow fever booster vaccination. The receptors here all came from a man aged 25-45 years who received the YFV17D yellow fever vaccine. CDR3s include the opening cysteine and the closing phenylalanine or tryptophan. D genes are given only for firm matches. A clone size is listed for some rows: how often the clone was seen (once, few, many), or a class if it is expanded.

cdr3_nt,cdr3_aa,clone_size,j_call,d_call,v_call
TGTACCAGTAGCATTACTAGCGGAAGCACAGATACGCAGTATTTT,CTSSITSGSTDTQYF,.,TRBJ2-3,TRBD2,TRBV7-9
TGTGCCAGCGCGAGCCGCCGGGGCAATGAGCAGTTCTTC,CASASRRGNEQFF,few,TRBJ2-1,.,TRBV7-3
TGTGCCAGCAGCCCGGACATACGACTCTACAATGAGCAGTTCTTC,CASSPDIRLYNEQFF,.,TRBJ2-1,.,TRBV11-2
TGTGCCAGGAGCCCGGGACTAGGGATCTCCGGGGAGCTGTTTTTT,CARSPGLGISGELFF,.,TRBJ2-2,TRBD2,TRBV5-5
TGCAGCGTGCCCGGGACTAGCGGGATCGAGACCCAGTACTTC,CSVPGTSGIETQYF,.,TRBJ2-5,TRBD2,TRBV29-1
TGTGCCAGCAGCACTTTGTACCAAGAGACCCAGTACTTC,CASSTLYQETQYF,few,TRBJ2-5,.,TRBV7-2
TGCGCCAGCAGCCCCGGCACCAGGGGAAACTATGGCTACACCTTC,CASSPGTRGNYGYTF,.,TRBJ1-2,.,TRBV4-3
TGCGCCAGCAGCTGGGCGACAGAAGCAAACATTCAGTACTTC,CASSWATEANIQYF,many,TRBJ2-4,.,TRBV5-1
TGTGCCAGTAACGCCGGACGGGTTAATACGCAGTATTTT,CASNAGRVNTQYF,few,TRBJ2-3,.,TRBV19
TGTGCCAGTAGTATCCACGGGACGGAAACAATCGAGCAGTACTTC,CASSIHGTETIEQYF,.,TRBJ2-7,.,TRBV19
TGTGCCAGTACATTAGGGAGGAATTCACCCCTCCACTTT,CASTLGRNSPLHF,few,TRBJ1-6,.,TRBV19
TGCAGTGCTAGGGGTTTGTCCGCCGATACGCAGTATTTT,CSARGLSADTQYF,.,TRBJ2-3,.,TRBV20-1
TGCAGTGCTCCCGGGACAGTCTATGGCTACACCTTC,CSAPGTVYGYTF,few,TRBJ1-2,TRBD1,TRBV20-1
TGCGCCAGCAGCCCTGGGACAGTCAAAGAGACCCAGTACTTC,CASSPGTVKETQYF,.,TRBJ2-5,TRBD1,TRBV4-3
TGCAGTGCTAGAGTCGGAAGCTATGGCTACACCTTC,CSARVGSYGYTF,.,TRBJ1-2,.,TRBV20-1
TGTGCCAGCAGCGGACGAGTTACCACAGATACGCAGTATTTT,CASSGRVTTDTQYF,few,TRBJ2-3,.,TRBV9
TGTGCCAGCAGCCAAGCCATAGGGCCCCAGCATTTT,CASSQAIGPQHF,.,TRBJ1-5,.,TRBV14
TGTGCCACCAGCAGCCTAAATGATGAGCAGTTCTTC,CATSSLNDEQFF,.,TRBJ2-1,.,TRBV15
TGTGCCAGCAGCTTACAGGGGGTCCTTAAAGATACGCAGTATTTT,CASSLQGVLKDTQYF,few,TRBJ2-3,TRBD1,TRBV7-6
TGTGCCAGCAGTAGAAAACCCCAGGGGGAGGGCTCCTACGAGCAGTACTTC,CASSRKPQGEGSYEQYF,.,TRBJ2-7,.,TRBV27
TGTGCCAGCAGCTTGGGCGGGTTTGGGCATGAGCAGTTCTTC,CASSLGGFGHEQFF,few,TRBJ2-1,.,TRBV11-2
TGCGCCAGCAGCTTGGACGGACAGGGGGCCGGGGAGCTGTTTTTT,CASSLDGQGAGELFF,few,TRBJ2-2,TRBD1,TRBV5-1
TGTGCCAGCAGCGTAGTGGCGGGGGAGCAGTTCTTC,CASSVVAGEQFF,many,TRBJ2-1,.,TRBV9
TGCAGTGCTAGGTTAGGGGGCGGGGAGCTGTTTTTT,CSARLGGGELFF,.,TRBJ2-2,.,TRBV20-1
TGTGCCAGCAGCCGACAGTCAACTAATGAAAAACTGTTTTTT,CASSRQSTNEKLFF,few,TRBJ1-4,.,TRBV7-8
TGTGCCAGCCGTACAGGGTCAGGACAGCCCCAGCATTTT,CASRTGSGQPQHF,.,TRBJ1-5,.,TRBV19
TGCAGCGCCCGAGGGTTGGGATCTTTTGATGAGCAGTTCTTC,CSARGLGSFDEQFF,.,TRBJ2-1,.,TRBV29-1
TGTGCCAGCAGCGGCCATACGGGATATGGCTACACCTTC,CASSGHTGYGYTF,.,TRBJ1-2,.,TRBV12-3/TRBV12-4
TGTGCCAGCAGAGGCCTAGGGCTAGCGGTCCAAGAGACCCAGTACTTC,CASRGLGLAVQETQYF,.,TRBJ2-5,TRBD2,TRBV12-3/TRBV12-4
TGTGCCAGCAGTGTTAACAGGGGGATAAGCTCCTACGAGCAGTACTTC,CASSVNRGISSYEQYF,few,TRBJ2-7,TRBD1,TRBV25-1
TGTGCCAGCAGTTTCCTATCCCAAAGCGGTTACCAGGAGACCCAGTACTTC,CASSFLSQSGYQETQYF,few,TRBJ2-5,.,TRBV27
TGTGCCAGCAGCCAAGATGGTCTCCTAGATCGGGCCGAGCAGTACTTC,CASSQDGLLDRAEQYF,few,TRBJ2-7,.,TRBV4-2
TGTGCCTGGAGTGTACTCGGCATGAACACTGAAGCTTTCTTT,CAWSVLGMNTEAFF,few,TRBJ1-1,.,TRBV30
TGCAGTGCTAGTCCCACTAGCGGGAGGAACATTCAGTACTTC,CSASPTSGRNIQYF,.,TRBJ2-4,TRBD2,TRBV20-1
TGTGCCACTAACCGGGGGGCAGGCAATCAGCCCCAGCATTTT,CATNRGAGNQPQHF,.,TRBJ1-5,.,TRBV6-1
TGTGCCAGCAGCCTCCTAGGGGATAACTACGAGCAGTACTTC,CASSLLGDNYEQYF,few,TRBJ2-7,.,TRBV12-3/TRBV12-4
TGCAGTGGGAGACAATTGGCCAAAAACATTCAGTACTTC,CSGRQLAKNIQYF,.,TRBJ2-4,.,TRBV20-1
TGTGCCAGCAGTTCTTCCGGGGAGACCCAGTACTTC,CASSSSGETQYF,few,TRBJ2-5,.,TRBV6-5
TGTGCCAGCAGGTACGGGACAGGGGTGTACGAGCAGTACTTC,CASRYGTGVYEQYF,.,TRBJ2-7,TRBD1,TRBV6-5
TGCAGTGCTAGAGAAGGGTCTAGCGGGAAGGTCGAGCAGTACTTC,CSAREGSSGKVEQYF,few,TRBJ2-7,TRBD2,TRBV20-1
TGTGCCAGCAGCTTGCCGGGACAGGGGAACGAGCAGTACTTC,CASSLPGQGNEQYF,.,TRBJ2-7,TRBD1,TRBV5-5
TGTGCCAGCAGCTCCTCCCAGAGAACCACAGATACGCAGTATTTT,CASSSSQRTTDTQYF,few,TRBJ2-3,.,TRBV5-4
TGTGCCAGCAGTCCGAACCTAGCGGGAGCCGGCGGGGAGCTGTTTTTT,CASSPNLAGAGGELFF,few,TRBJ2-2,TRBD2,TRBV25-1
TGTGCCAGCTCACCAGGGAGGTATGAGCAGTTCTTC,CASSPGRYEQFF,.,TRBJ2-1,.,TRBV18
TGTGCCAGCAGCCGGACCATAGGCGGGGGGACGCAGTATTTT,CASSRTIGGGTQYF,few,TRBJ2-3,TRBD2,TRBV7-8
TGCAGTGCTAGGTACGAACCCGGCCAGCCCCAGCATTTT,CSARYEPGQPQHF,few,TRBJ1-5,.,TRBV20-1
TGTGCCAGCAGCATCGGGACTCTCGAGCAGTACTTC,CASSIGTLEQYF,few,TRBJ2-7,.,TRBV28
TGTGCCAGCACCGAGGACAGATTGTTGGGTATCGAGCAGTACTTC,CASTEDRLLGIEQYF,.,TRBJ2-7,.,TRBV12-3/TRBV12-4
TGCGCCAGCAGCCAAGACTACCCCCCCGGGGAGCTGTTTTTT,CASSQDYPPGELFF,.,TRBJ2-2,.,TRBV4-3
TGTGCCAGCAGTGGCCGGGGGCGGGAGGGCCCGGATACGCAGTATTTT,CASSGRGREGPDTQYF,few,TRBJ2-3,TRBD2,TRBV2
TGTGCCAGCAGTCGACTCGATAGAAGCTACAATGAGCAGTTCTTC,CASSRLDRSYNEQFF,many,TRBJ2-1,.,TRBV7-9
TGTGCCACCAGCTCGGACACCCAGCAGGCTTTCTTT,CATSSDTQQAFF,.,TRBJ1-1,.,TRBV15
TGTGCCATCAACCAGGGGGCTGAAAACACCATATATTTT,CAINQGAENTIYF,few,TRBJ1-3,TRBD1,TRBV10-3
TGTGCCAGCAGCTTCTCCGGGACAGGGAGCCACGAGCAGTACTTC,CASSFSGTGSHEQYF,.,TRBJ2-7,TRBD1,TRBV5-4